Listed below are T cell receptor beta chains from one sample, sequenced in a study of blood T cell repertoires in COVID-19. Data came from immunoSEQ multiplex PCR; TCRdb stores just in-frame clones and leaves some out. The sample has about 60,000 clones; roughly four fifths are singletons. The sample comprised peripheral blood. The receptors derive from a woman at least 80 years old with acute or convalescent COVID-19. The CDR3 runs from the conserved cysteine through the conserved F or W. D genes are given only for firm matches. A clone size is listed for some rows: how often the clone was seen (once, few, many), or a class if it is expanded.

abundance | j_gene | d_gene | v_gene | CDR3aa | CDR3nt
NA | TRBJ2-3 | NA | TRBV28 | CASTRGLGTDTQYF | TGTGCCAGCACCCGGGGGTTGGGCACAGATACGCAGTATTTT
NA | TRBJ2-3 | NA | TRBV2 | CASTSAGTDTQYF | TGTGCCAGCACCAGTGCAGGGACAGATACGCAGTATTTT
NA | TRBJ1-2 | TRBD1 | TRBV5-4 | CASRHQQGNYGYTF | TGTGCCAGCCGACATCAACAGGGGAACTATGGCTACACCTTC
NA | TRBJ2-2 | NA | TRBV2 | CASRHQGSDTGELFF | TGTGCCAGCAGGCACCAGGGGTCCGACACCGGGGAGCTGTTTTTT
NA | TRBJ2-7 | TRBD2 | TRBV10-3 | CAISDRSGKIYEQYF | TGTGCCATCAGTGATCGTAGCGGGAAGATCTACGAGCAGTACTTC
NA | TRBJ2-2 | TRBD2 | TRBV7-8 | CASSLFASGGIANTGELFF | TGTGCCAGCAGCTTATTTGCTAGCGGGGGGATCGCGAACACCGGGGAGCTGTTTTTT
few | TRBJ2-5 | NA | TRBV11-2 | CASSLGGGLETQYF | TGTGCCAGCAGCTTAGGTGGGGGGTTAGAGACCCAGTACTTC
NA | TRBJ2-7 | NA | TRBV5-4 | CASSRAGEQYF | TGTGCCAGCAGCCGGGCGGGGGAGCAGTACTTC
NA | TRBJ1-1 | NA | TRBV2 | CASSDLRYATTNTEAFF | TGTGCCAGCAGTGACCTACGTTATGCCACCACTAACACTGAAGCTTTCTTT
NA | TRBJ1-3 | TRBD1 | TRBV27 | CASSWGTGPLSGNTIYF | TGTGCCAGCAGTTGGGGGACAGGGCCTCTCTCTGGAAACACCATATATTTT
NA | TRBJ2-1 | NA | TRBV4-1 | CASSQDSSSYNEQFF | TGCGCCAGCAGCCAGGACAGTAGCTCCTACAATGAGCAGTTCTTC
NA | TRBJ2-5 | NA | TRBV19 | CASGTHFGQTQYF | TGTGCCAGCGGGACACACTTTGGCCAGACCCAGTACTTC
NA | TRBJ1-1 | NA | TRBV6-5 | CASSMDYTEAFF | TGTGCCAGCAGTATGGACTACACTGAAGCTTTCTTT
NA | TRBJ2-1 | NA | TRBV19 | CASSTLGAGKGNEQFF | TGTGCCAGTAGTACCCTAGGGGCGGGGAAGGGCAATGAGCAGTTCTTC
NA | TRBJ2-5 | TRBD2 | TRBV5-8 | CASSFGTSGETQYF | TGTGCCAGCAGCTTTGGGACTAGCGGGGAGACCCAGTACTTC
NA | TRBJ1-1 | NA | TRBV11-2 | CASSLDWSAGRAFF | TGTGCCAGCAGCTTAGATTGGTCGGCAGGAAGAGCTTTCTTT
NA | TRBJ2-3 | TRBD2 | TRBV29-1 | CSSVGGTATTDTQYF | TGCAGCTCCGTGGGGGGGACGGCTACCACAGATACGCAGTATTTT
NA | TRBJ1-3 | TRBD1 | TRBV5-1 | CASSLGGTASGNTIYF | TGCGCCAGCAGCTTGGGGGGGACAGCGTCTGGAAACACCATATATTTT
NA | TRBJ2-7 | NA | TRBV12-3/TRBV12-4 | CASSPGPYEQYF | TGTGCCAGCAGTCCAGGCCCCTACGAGCAGTACTTC
medium-sized | TRBJ1-1 | NA | TRBV4-1 | CASSQRQGLFRGNTEAFF | TGCGCCAGCAGCCAACGCCAAGGCCTGTTTCGGGGGAACACTGAAGCTTTCTTT
once | TRBJ2-7 | TRBD2 | TRBV2 | CASRGRVAGSYEQYF | TGTGCCAGCAGGGGGAGAGTAGCGGGTTCCTACGAGCAGTACTTC
NA | TRBJ1-2 | NA | TRBV3-1/TRBV3-2 | CASSHEGRKKGGYTF | TGTGCCAGCAGCCACGAGGGGAGGAAGAAAGGAGGCTACACCTTC
few | TRBJ2-3 | NA | TRBV7-2 | CASSLGGFKPDTQYF | TGTGCCAGCAGCTTGGGCGGGTTTAAGCCAGATACGCAGTATTTT
NA | TRBJ1-6 | NA | TRBV28 | CASIKRLYPNFQSPLHF | TGTGCAAGCATTAAGCGTTTATATCCAAATTTTCAATCACCCCTCCACTTT
NA | TRBJ1-1 | TRBD1 | TRBV6-5 | CASSLYRGNTEAFF | TGTGCCAGCAGTCTATACAGGGGGAACACTGAAGCTTTCTTT
once | TRBJ2-2 | TRBD2 | TRBV30 | CAWKASGRNTGELFF | TGTGCCTGGAAGGCCAGCGGGAGGAACACCGGGGAGCTGTTTTTT
few | TRBJ1-6 | NA | TRBV27 | CASSLRSGASSPLHF | TGTGCCAGCAGTTTGCGGTCAGGGGCAAGTTCACCCCTCCACTTT
NA | TRBJ2-1 | TRBD1 | TRBV19 | CASSLDRGAYNEQFF | TGTGCCAGTAGTCTGGACAGGGGGGCCTACAATGAGCAGTTCTTC
NA | TRBJ2-5 | TRBD2 | TRBV5-1 | CASSDSGRVSGETQYF | TGCGCCAGCAGTGATTCCGGGAGGGTGTCAGGAGAGACCCAGTACTTC
NA | TRBJ2-1 | TRBD2 | TRBV7-3 | CASSFGLAGYNEQFF | TGTGCCAGCAGCTTCGGACTAGCGGGGTACAATGAGCAGTTCTTC
NA | TRBJ1-2 | NA | TRBV4-2 | CASSQDRPGGEGYTF | TGTGCCAGCAGCCAAGATCGGCCGGGGGGGGAGGGCTACACCTTC
NA | TRBJ2-3 | NA | TRBV9 | CASSVTGGATDTQYF | TGTGCCAGCAGCGTAACAGGAGGGGCCACAGATACGCAGTATTTT
NA | TRBJ1-5 | TRBD1 | TRBV6-5 | CASSYRQGFQPQHF | TGTGCCAGCTCGTACAGACAGGGTTTCCAGCCCCAGCATTTT
NA | TRBJ1-6 | NA | TRBV9 | CASSVEGRGASPLHF | TGTGCCAGCAGCGTAGAGGGGCGGGGGGCTTCACCCCTCCACTTT
few | TRBJ1-1 | NA | TRBV6-1 | CASSEARNTEAFF | TGTGCCAGCAGTGAAGCCAGGAACACTGAAGCTTTCTTT
NA | TRBJ2-2 | TRBD2 | TRBV5-1 | CASSSAGGTSGPGELFF | TGCGCCAGCAGCTCGGCTGGCGGGACTAGCGGTCCCGGGGAGCTGTTTTTT
NA | TRBJ2-5 | NA | TRBV2 | CASSDSPPGETQYF | TGTGCCAGCAGTGATTCCCCCCCGGGGGAGACCCAGTACTTC
NA | TRBJ1-3 | TRBD1 | TRBV7-2 | CASSRDRGQLGNTIYF | TGTGCCAGCAGCAGGGACAGGGGGCAACTCGGAAACACCATATATTTT
once | TRBJ2-2 | NA | TRBV2 | CASRDTGTGELFF | TGTGCCAGCCGGGACACCGGCACCGGGGAGCTGTTTTTT
NA | TRBJ1-4 | TRBD1 | TRBV19 | CASSRGTANEKLFF | TGTGCCAGTAGTCGGGGGACAGCTAATGAAAAACTGTTTTTT
NA | TRBJ2-7 | NA | TRBV10-3 | CAISPGNSYEQYF | TGTGCCATCAGTCCGGGGAATTCCTACGAGCAGTACTTC
NA | TRBJ2-7 | NA | TRBV2 | CASSEAGQGHLYEQYF | TGTGCCAGCAGTGAAGCCGGTCAGGGCCACCTCTACGAGCAGTACTTC
NA | TRBJ2-1 | TRBD2 | TRBV3-1/TRBV3-2 | CASEKAGDGGEQFF | TGTGCCAGCGAAAAAGCGGGGGATGGAGGTGAGCAGTTCTTC
NA | TRBJ1-2 | TRBD1 | TRBV6-5 | CASTPQGAANYGYTF | TGTGCCAGCACCCCACAGGGGGCTGCTAACTATGGCTACACCTTC
NA | TRBJ1-4 | NA | TRBV5-1 | CASSVDGLNEKLFF | TGCGCCAGCAGCGTGGACGGACTGAATGAAAAACTGTTTTTT
NA | TRBJ1-5 | TRBD1 | TRBV6-5 | CASSLGQGGQPQHF | TGTGCCAGCAGCCTTGGACAGGGAGGACAGCCCCAGCATTTT
NA | TRBJ2-3 | TRBD1 | TRBV11-2 | CASSFNRGVTDTQYF | TGTGCCAGCAGCTTCAACAGGGGGGTGACAGATACGCAGTATTTT
NA | TRBJ2-7 | TRBD2 | TRBV3-1/TRBV3-2 | CASSQGSGTSVYEQYF | TGTGCCAGCAGCCAAGGGTCCGGGACTAGCGTCTACGAGCAGTACTTC
NA | TRBJ2-5 | TRBD1 | TRBV11-3 | CAGDRGVIETQYF | TGTGCGGGGGACAGGGGGGTCATCGAGACCCAGTACTTC